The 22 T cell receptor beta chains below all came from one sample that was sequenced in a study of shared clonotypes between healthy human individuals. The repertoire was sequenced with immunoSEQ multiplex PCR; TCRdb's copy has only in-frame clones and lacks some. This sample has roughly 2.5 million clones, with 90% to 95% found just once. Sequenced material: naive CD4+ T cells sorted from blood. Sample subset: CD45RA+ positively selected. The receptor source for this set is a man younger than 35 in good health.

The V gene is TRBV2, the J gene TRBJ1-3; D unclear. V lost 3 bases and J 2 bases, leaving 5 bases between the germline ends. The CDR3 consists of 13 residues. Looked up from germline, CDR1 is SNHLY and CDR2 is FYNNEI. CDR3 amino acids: CASSEPPGNTIYF. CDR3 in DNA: TGTGCCAGCAGTGAGCCTCCTGGAAACACCATATATTTT.

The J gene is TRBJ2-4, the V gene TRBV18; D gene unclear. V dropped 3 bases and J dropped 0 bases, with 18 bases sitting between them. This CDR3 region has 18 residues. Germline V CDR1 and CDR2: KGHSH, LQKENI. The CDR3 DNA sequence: TGTGCCAGCTCACCGGCCAATCCCTCCTTACTAGCCAAAAACATTCAGTACTTC. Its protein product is CASSPANPSLLAKNIQYF. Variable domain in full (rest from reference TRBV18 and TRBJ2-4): NAGVMQNPRHLVRRRGQEARLRCSPMKGHSHVYWYRQLPEEGLKFMVYLQKENIIDESGMPKERFSAEFPKEGPSILRIQQVVRGDSAAYFCASSPANPSLLAKNIQYFGAGTRLSVL.

This chain's CDR3 is CASSQGEGLYEQYF. Here the CDR3 DNA reads TGCGCCAGCAGCCAAGGAGAGGGGCTCTACGAGCAGTACTTC. This rearrangement joins TRBV4-1 to TRBJ2-7; perhaps D is TRBD1 or TRBD2 (5 bases each). Trimming took 1 base from V and 3 from J, leaving 10 bases between them. Germline CDR1 MGHRA, CDR2 YSYEKL. This CDR3 comprises 14 residues.

The chain's CDR3 is CASSTGTGGLQETQYF. Written as DNA, the CDR3 is TGCGCCAGCAGCACTGGGACAGGGGGCCTCCAAGAGACCCAGTACTTC. The rearrangement links TRBV5-1 to TRBJ2-5, with TRBD1 matching 12 bases. The trim removed 4 bases at V and 1 base at J, leaving 5 bases unmatched. This CDR3 region has 16 residues. The germline gives CDR1 SGHRS, CDR2 YFSETQ.

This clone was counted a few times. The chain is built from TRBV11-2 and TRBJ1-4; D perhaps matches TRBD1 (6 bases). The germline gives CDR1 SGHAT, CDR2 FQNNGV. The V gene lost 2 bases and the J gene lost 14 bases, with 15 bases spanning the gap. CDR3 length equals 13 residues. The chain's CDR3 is CASSLSSGQGLFF. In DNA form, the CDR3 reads TGTGCCAGCAGCTTAAGTTCGGGACAAGGGCTGTTTTTT. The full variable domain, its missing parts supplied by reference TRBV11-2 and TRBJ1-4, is EAGVAQSPRYKIIEKRQSVAFWCNPISGHATLYWYQQILGQGPKLLIQFQNNGVVDDSQLPKDRFSAERLKGVDSTLKIQPAKLEDSAVYLCASSLSSGQGLFFGSGTQLSVL.

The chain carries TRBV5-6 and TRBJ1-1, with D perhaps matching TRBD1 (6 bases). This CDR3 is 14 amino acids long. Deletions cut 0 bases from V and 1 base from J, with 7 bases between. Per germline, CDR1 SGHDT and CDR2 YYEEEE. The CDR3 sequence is CASSLVTGNTEAFF. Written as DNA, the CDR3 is TGTGCCAGCAGCTTGGTGACAGGGAACACTGAAGCTTTCTTT.

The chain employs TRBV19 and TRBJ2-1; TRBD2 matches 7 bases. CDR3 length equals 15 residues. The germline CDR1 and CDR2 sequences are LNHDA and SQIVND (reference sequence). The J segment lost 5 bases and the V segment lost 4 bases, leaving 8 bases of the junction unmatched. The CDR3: CASSKEGLYHNEQFF. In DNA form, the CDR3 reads TGTGCCAGTAGTAAAGAGGGACTATATCACAATGAGCAGTTCTTC.

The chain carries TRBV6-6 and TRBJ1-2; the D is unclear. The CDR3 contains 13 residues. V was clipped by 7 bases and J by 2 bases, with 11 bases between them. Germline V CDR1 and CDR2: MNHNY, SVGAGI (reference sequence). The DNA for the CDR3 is TGTGCCAGCACCCCTGTAGGGAACTATGGCTACACCTTC. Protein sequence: CASTPVGNYGYTF.

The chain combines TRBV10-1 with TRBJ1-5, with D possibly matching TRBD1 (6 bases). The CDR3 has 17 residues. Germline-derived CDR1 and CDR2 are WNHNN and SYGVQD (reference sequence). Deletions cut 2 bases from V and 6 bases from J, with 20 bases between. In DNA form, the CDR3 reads TGCGCCAGCAGTGAGAGTAGGGGGGGGGAACACGGTCAGCCCCAGCATTTT. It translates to CASSESRGGEHGQPQHF.

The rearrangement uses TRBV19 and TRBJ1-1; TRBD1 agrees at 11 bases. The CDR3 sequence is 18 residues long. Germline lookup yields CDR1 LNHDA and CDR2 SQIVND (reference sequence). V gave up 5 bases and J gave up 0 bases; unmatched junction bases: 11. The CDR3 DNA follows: TGTGCCAGTAGTTCCCTGGACAGGGGGCGGACCATGAACACTGAAGCTTTCTTT. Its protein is CASSSLDRGRTMNTEAFF.

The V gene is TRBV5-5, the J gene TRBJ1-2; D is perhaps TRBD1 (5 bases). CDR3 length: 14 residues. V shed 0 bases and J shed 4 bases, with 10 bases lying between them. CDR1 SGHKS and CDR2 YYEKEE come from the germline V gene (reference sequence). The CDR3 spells CASSLAREVYGYTF. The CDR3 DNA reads TGTGCCAGCAGCTTGGCCAGGGAGGTCTATGGCTACACCTTC. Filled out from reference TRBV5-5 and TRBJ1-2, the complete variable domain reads DAGVTQSPTHLIKTRGQQVTLRCSPISGHKSVSWYQQVLGQGPQFIFQYYEKEERGRGNFPDRFSARQFPNYSSELNVNALLLGDSALYLCASSLAREVYGYTFGSGTRLTVV.

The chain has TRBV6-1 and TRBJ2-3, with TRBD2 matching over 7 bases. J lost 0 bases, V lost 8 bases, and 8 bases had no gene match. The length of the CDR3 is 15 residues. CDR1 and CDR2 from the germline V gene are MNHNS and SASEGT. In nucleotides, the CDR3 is TGTGCCAGCTGTCTCAGCGGGGTAAGCACAGATACGCAGTATTTT. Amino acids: CASCLSGVSTDTQYF.

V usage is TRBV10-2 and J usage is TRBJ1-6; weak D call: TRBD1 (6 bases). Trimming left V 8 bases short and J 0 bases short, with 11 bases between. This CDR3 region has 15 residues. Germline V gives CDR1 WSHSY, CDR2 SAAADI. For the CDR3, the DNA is TGCGCCAGCGCGGACAGAAGCTCCTATAATTCACCCCTCCACTTT. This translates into CASADRSSYNSPLHF.

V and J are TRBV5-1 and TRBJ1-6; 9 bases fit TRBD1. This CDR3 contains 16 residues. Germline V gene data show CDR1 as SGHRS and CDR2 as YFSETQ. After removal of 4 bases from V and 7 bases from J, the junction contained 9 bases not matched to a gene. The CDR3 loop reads CASSPAGTGTNSPLHF. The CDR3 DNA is TGCGCCAGCAGCCCCGCCGGGACAGGGACAAATTCACCCCTCCACTTT.

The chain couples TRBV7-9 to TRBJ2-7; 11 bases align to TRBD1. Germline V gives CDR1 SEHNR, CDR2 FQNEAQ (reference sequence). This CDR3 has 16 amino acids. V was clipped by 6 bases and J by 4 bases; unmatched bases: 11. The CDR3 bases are TGTGCCAGCAGTCTAGGGGACAGGGGGATTGTATACGAGCAGTACTTC. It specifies CASSLGDRGIVYEQYF.

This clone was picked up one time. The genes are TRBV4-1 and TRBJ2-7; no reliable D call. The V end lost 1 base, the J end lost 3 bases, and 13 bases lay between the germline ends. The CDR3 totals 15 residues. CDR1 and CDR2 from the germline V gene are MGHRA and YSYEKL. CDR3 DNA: TGCGCCAGCAGCCAAGTGGAGTCAGGAGTCTACGAGCAGTACTTC. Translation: CASSQVESGVYEQYF.

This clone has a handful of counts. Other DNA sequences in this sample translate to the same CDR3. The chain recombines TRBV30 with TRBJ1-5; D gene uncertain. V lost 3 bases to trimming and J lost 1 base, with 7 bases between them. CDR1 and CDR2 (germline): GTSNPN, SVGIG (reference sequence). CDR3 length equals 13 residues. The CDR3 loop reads CAWSSGSNQPQHF. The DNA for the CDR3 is TGTGCCTGGAGCTCAGGAAGCAATCAGCCCCAGCATTTT.

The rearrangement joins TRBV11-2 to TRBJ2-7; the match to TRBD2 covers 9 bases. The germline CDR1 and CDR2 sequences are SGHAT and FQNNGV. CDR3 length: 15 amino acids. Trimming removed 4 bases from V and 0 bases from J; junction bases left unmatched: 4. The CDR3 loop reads CASSSQREVSYEQYF. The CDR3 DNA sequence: TGTGCCAGCAGCTCCCAGCGGGAGGTCTCCTACGAGCAGTACTTC.

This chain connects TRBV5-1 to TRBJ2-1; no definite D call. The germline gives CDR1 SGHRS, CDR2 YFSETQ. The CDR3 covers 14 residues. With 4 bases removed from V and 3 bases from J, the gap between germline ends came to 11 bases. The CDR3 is CASSPLEYYNEQFF. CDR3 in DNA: TGCGCCAGCAGCCCCTTAGAATACTACAATGAGCAGTTCTTC.

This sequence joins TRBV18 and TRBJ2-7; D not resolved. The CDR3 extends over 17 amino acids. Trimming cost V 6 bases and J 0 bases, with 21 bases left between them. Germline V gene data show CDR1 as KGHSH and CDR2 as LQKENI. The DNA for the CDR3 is TGTGCCAGCTCGAGGCAGATCGGCAGCGAGAGCTCCTACGAGCAGTACTTC. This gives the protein CASSRQIGSESSYEQYF.

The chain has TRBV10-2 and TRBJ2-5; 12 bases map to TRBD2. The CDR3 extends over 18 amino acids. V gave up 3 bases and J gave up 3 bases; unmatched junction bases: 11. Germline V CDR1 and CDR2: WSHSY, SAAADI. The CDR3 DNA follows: TGCGCCAGCAGTGATCGTAGACTAGCGGGAGCATTGGAAGAGACCCAGTACTTC. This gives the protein CASSDRRLAGALEETQYF.

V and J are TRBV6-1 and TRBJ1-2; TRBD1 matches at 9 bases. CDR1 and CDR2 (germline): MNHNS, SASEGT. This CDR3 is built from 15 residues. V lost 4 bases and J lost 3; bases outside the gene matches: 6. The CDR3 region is CASSAPGQGYYGYTF. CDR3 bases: TGTGCCAGCAGTGCTCCGGGACAGGGTTACTATGGCTACACCTTC.